Presented here are 24 T cell receptor beta chains from one specimen sequenced in a study of beta chain features in type 1 diabetes. Study-level findings and limits: Type 1 diabetes patients showed a moderate but significant shortening of TCRB CDR3s in all four CD4+ subsets.

These TCRs' antigens remain unknown. Sequenced material consisted of expressed TCRB transcripts (all of the isolated RNA was reverse transcribed). Profiling relied on immunoSEQ multiplex PCR, and the TCRdb table lists in-frame clones only, not all of them. The sample includes about 160,000 clones, around 8% of them seen just once. The sequenced sample consisted of central memory CD4+ T cells from blood. The receptor source for this set is a woman aged 18-29 years with type 1 diabetes.

There are a few counts of this clone. The chain has TRBV6-6 and TRBJ2-2; D unresolved. Germline V gives CDR1 MNHNY, CDR2 SVGAGI (reference sequence). This CDR3 spans 13 amino acids. Trimming took 4 bases from V and 8 from J, leaving 11 bases between them. This CDR3 reads CASSWAEDGELFF. The CDR3 coding sequence is TGTGCCAGCAGTTGGGCAGAAGATGGGGAGCTGTTTTTT.

This clone turned up a few times. The V call is TRBV29-1, the J call TRBJ2-4, with 9 bases lining up with TRBD1. CDR3 length: 15 amino acids. Germline V gene sequence: CDR1 SQVTM, CDR2 ANQGSEA. V shed 7 bases and J 1 base; nucleotides not matched to a gene: 8. CDR3 amino acids: CSGVQGALAKNIQYF. The DNA of the CDR3 is TGCAGCGGGGTACAGGGGGCTCTGGCCAAAAACATTCAGTACTTC. The variable domain in full, with the rest retrieved from reference TRBV29-1 and TRBJ2-4, is SAVISQKPSRDICQRGTSLTIQCQVDSQVTMMFWYRQQPGQSLTLIATANQGSEATYESGFVIDKFPISRPNLTFSTLTVSNMSPEDSSIYLCSGVQGALAKNIQYFGAGTRLSVL.

This clone was detected a few times. This chain uses TRBV30 with TRBJ2-7; D perhaps matches TRBD2 (6 bases). CDR1 and CDR2 from the germline V gene are GTSNPN and SVGIG (reference sequence). The CDR3 is 14 amino acids. V was pared by 0 bases and J by 2 bases, with 11 bases between. The chain's CDR3 is CAWSVRGITYEQYF. CDR3 in DNA: TGTGCCTGGAGTGTACGCGGGATAACCTACGAGCAGTACTTC.

This clone was counted a few times. The chain combines TRBV29-1 with TRBJ1-2, with 9 bases that match TRBD1. This CDR3 comprises 16 residues. The J segment lost 2 bases and the V segment lost 3 bases, leaving 10 bases of the junction unmatched. The germline gives CDR1 SQVTM, CDR2 ANQGSEA. The CDR3 loop reads CSVDVRGGQGNYGYTF. For the CDR3, the DNA is TGCAGCGTTGACGTCCGGGGGGGACAGGGCAACTATGGCTACACCTTC.

This clone was observed a few times. The chain has TRBV5-4 and TRBJ2-1; possible D gene TRBD1, 6 bases. The germline gives CDR1 SGHNT, CDR2 YYREEE (reference sequence). Trimming took off 3 bases at V and 4 bases at J, with 14 bases between the two ends. This CDR3 has 15 amino acids. CDR3 protein: CASSSPGTPYNEQFF. The DNA of the CDR3 is TGTGCCAGCAGCTCCCCCGGGACACCATACAATGAGCAGTTCTTC. The entire variable domain, with the rest obtained from reference TRBV5-4 and TRBJ2-1, is as follows: ETGVTQSPTHLIKTRGQQVTLRCSSQSGHNTVSWYQQALGQGPQFIFQYYREEENGRGNFPPRFSGLQFPNYSSELNVNALELDDSALYLCASSSPGTPYNEQFFGPGTRLTVL.

The rearrangement links TRBV11-3 to TRBJ2-1, with 11 bases matching TRBD2. V was pared by 0 bases and J by 4 bases, with 8 bases of the junction left unmatched. The CDR3 sequence is 18 residues long. Germline CDR1 reads SGHNT; CDR2 reads YENEEA. CDR3 sequence reads: CASSLDQGGTSGYNEQFF. The CDR3 bases are TGTGCCAGCAGCTTAGACCAGGGGGGGACTAGCGGTTACAATGAGCAGTTCTTC.

CDR3 residues: CASSPSVFSGNTIYF. The CDR3 DNA reads TGTGCCAGCTCACCGTCAGTGTTCTCTGGAAACACCATATATTTT. The chain joins TRBV18 to TRBJ1-3; no firm D call. There are 15 residues in the CDR3. The ends were cut back, 3 bases at V and 0 bases at J, with 9 bases in the middle. CDR1 and CDR2 (germline): KGHSH, LQKENI. Full variable domain (missing parts from reference TRBV18 and TRBJ1-3): NAGVMQNPRHLVRRRGQEARLRCSPMKGHSHVYWYRQLPEEGLKFMVYLQKENIIDESGMPKERFSAEFPKEGPSILRIQQVVRGDSAAYFCASSPSVFSGNTIYFGEGSWLTVV.

This clone was counted between two and nine times. The gene calls are TRBV29-1 and TRBJ2-7, with TRBD1 as a possible D gene (6 bases). Trimming pared 7 bases from V and 0 bases from J, leaving 22 bases between. The CDR3 consists of 16 residues. Germline CDR1 is SQVTM and CDR2 is ANQGSEA. The CDR3 loop is CSAGLAPGDTSYEQYF. CDR3 bases: TGCAGCGCTGGTCTCGCCCCAGGGGATACCTCCTACGAGCAGTACTTC.

This clone occurred a few times. V and J are TRBV19 and TRBJ2-4; TRBD2 is a possible D gene (6 bases). The V gene lost 1 base and the J gene lost 8 bases, with 9 bases spanning the gap. The CDR3 runs to 13 residues. Germline lookup yields CDR1 LNHDA and CDR2 SQIVND (reference sequence). The CDR3 DNA is TGTGCCAGTAGTATAGCCGGGGGAGACATTCAGTACTTC. Encoded protein: CASSIAGGDIQYF.

A few counts support this clone. The chain uses TRBV2 and TRBJ1-3; 9 bases fit TRBD1. Trimming at V came to 2 bases and at J to 4 bases, leaving 3 bases not matched to a gene. The CDR3 is 15 amino acids. Looked up from germline, CDR1 is SNHLY and CDR2 is FYNNEI. The CDR3 DNA follows: TGTGCCAGCAGTGAAAGGACAGGGGCCGGAAACACCATATATTTT. It encodes CASSERTGAGNTIYF.

The gene calls are TRBV9 and TRBJ1-1; D gene unclear. Germline CDR1 is SGDLS and CDR2 is YYNGEE. There are 13 residues in the CDR3. V gave up 7 bases and J gave up 0 bases, with 10 bases separating them. The CDR3 region has the DNA TGTGCCAGCCAGAGGGCAATGAACACTGAAGCTTTCTTT. Residues: CASQRAMNTEAFF.

Comments on this clone: Other DNA sequences of this sample code for an identical CDR3. The chain employs TRBV18 and TRBJ1-2, with TRBD1 matching 10 bases. The CDR3 extends over 13 amino acids. The J segment lost 7 bases and the V segment lost 6 bases, leaving 5 bases of the junction unmatched. The germline CDR1 and CDR2 sequences are KGHSH and LQKENI. The CDR3 loop reads CASSPGQGTGYTF. The CDR3 coding sequence is TGTGCCAGCTCTCCGGGACAGGGGACTGGCTACACCTTC.

A few counts support this clone. V and J are TRBV18 and TRBJ1-5; weak D call: TRBD1 (5 bases). CDR3 length equals 15 residues. V lost 3 bases, J lost 0 bases, and 9 bases lay in between. Germline lookup yields CDR1 KGHSH and CDR2 LQKENI. CDR3 coding DNA: TGTGCCAGCTCACCCGACAGCAATAGCAATCAGCCCCAGCATTTT. It codes for CASSPDSNSNQPQHF.

V and J are TRBV7-2 and TRBJ2-7; D may be TRBD2 (5 bases). The CDR3 is 14 amino acids. Germline assignment: CDR1 SGHTA and CDR2 FQGNSA. V was clipped by 1 base and J by 6 bases, with 13 bases between them. CDR3 in amino acids: CASSLGEGFGEQYF. The DNA of the CDR3 is TGTGCCAGCAGCTTAGGCGAGGGTTTCGGCGAGCAGTACTTC.

The chain is built from TRBV7-2 and TRBJ2-3; TRBD2 is a possible D gene (5 bases). This CDR3 region has 16 residues. Trimming cost V 1 base and J 7 bases, with 18 bases left between them. The V gene's germline CDR1 is SGHTA and CDR2 FQGNSA. The CDR3 reads CASSLGGDYRGNTQYF. In DNA form, the CDR3 reads TGTGCCAGCAGCTTAGGCGGTGACTATCGCGGAAATACGCAGTATTTT.

This clone was seen only a few times. The genes are TRBV10-3 and TRBJ2-1, with D perhaps TRBD2 (5 bases). Between the trimmed V and J ends, which lost 8 bases and 5 bases, there was a span of 10 bases. CDR3 size: 12 residues. The germline CDR1 and CDR2 sequences are ENHRY and SYGVKD. The CDR3 region is CAIQRQDNEQFF. CDR3 nucleotides: TGTGCCATCCAGCGGCAGGACAATGAGCAGTTCTTC.

The V and J genes are TRBV6-6 and TRBJ2-5, with 9 bases that match TRBD1. V shed 7 bases and J 4 bases; nucleotides not matched to a gene: 4. The CDR3 covers 13 residues. In germline, CDR1 is MNHNY, CDR2 SVGAGI (reference sequence). The CDR3: CASTRTGVETQYF. The CDR3, as DNA: TGTGCCAGCACCCGGACAGGGGTAGAGACCCAGTACTTC.

To note about this clone: Other DNA sequences in this sample translate to the same CDR3. CDR3 sequence (DNA): TGTGCCAGCAGTCTCCAGGGTCCTAAAGAGACCCAGTACTTC. This codes for CASSLQGPKETQYF. The chain links TRBV6-5 to TRBJ2-5, with D perhaps TRBD1 (5 bases). The CDR3 runs to 14 residues. Trimming took 5 bases from V and 3 from J, leaving 13 bases between them. Germline assignment: CDR1 MNHEY and CDR2 SVGAGI.

This chain uses TRBV7-2 with TRBJ1-1, with D possibly matching TRBD1 (5 bases). The CDR3 is 13 amino acids. Germline CDR1 SGHTA, CDR2 FQGNSA. V lost 3 bases and J 4 bases, leaving 9 bases between the germline ends. The CDR3 DNA reads TGTGCCAGCAGCTTTACCAGGGCCACTGAAGCTTTCTTT. This encodes CASSFTRATEAFF.

This clone was seen a handful of times. The chain carries TRBV19 and TRBJ1-1; 8 bases line up with TRBD1. This CDR3 region has 15 residues. Germline CDR1 and CDR2: LNHDA and SQIVND (reference sequence). V lost 5 bases and J lost 3; bases outside the gene matches: 8. CDR3 sequence reads: CASSFRGRPDTEAFF. The CDR3 coding sequence is TGTGCCAGTAGTTTCAGGGGGCGACCCGACACTGAAGCTTTCTTT.

V gene TRBV5-1 combines with J gene TRBJ2-5; TRBD2 matches at 9 bases. CDR3 length: 15 amino acids. Germline V lookup: CDR1 SGHRS, CDR2 YFSETQ. The V segment lost 4 bases and the J segment 5 bases; nucleotides outside the gene matches: 9. The CDR3 sequence: CASSRSGGNEETQYF. The CDR3 nucleotides read TGCGCCAGCAGCCGTAGCGGGGGAAACGAGGAGACCCAGTACTTC.

The chain has TRBV7-2 and TRBJ1-5; D is ambiguous. The CDR3 has 14 residues. Germline V gene lookup returns CDR1 SGHTA and CDR2 FQGNSA. The V end was cut by 5 bases, the J end by 0 bases, with 8 bases between. CDR3 DNA: TGTGCCAGCAGCGGGGAGAGTAGCAATCAGCCCCAGCATTTT. Protein product: CASSGESSNQPQHF.

This clone was recorded a few times. This chain connects TRBV29-1 to TRBJ1-3; the D gene is possibly TRBD1 (6 bases). V was clipped by 6 bases and J by 0 bases, with 15 bases between them. Per germline, CDR1 SQVTM and CDR2 ANQGSEA. This CDR3 is 15 amino acids long. In nucleotides, the CDR3 is TGCAGCGTGGGGGCAGGGGAAGGCTCTGGAAACACCATATATTTT. Protein product: CSVGAGEGSGNTIYF.

This clone was seen a few times. V is TRBV19 and J is TRBJ2-7, with TRBD2 as a possible D gene (6 bases). V gave up 4 bases and J gave up 2 bases, with 12 bases separating them. This CDR3 has 14 amino acids. CDR1 and CDR2 from the germline V gene are LNHDA and SQIVND (reference sequence). The CDR3 sequence is CASSTSAGPYEQYF. The DNA for the CDR3 is TGTGCCAGTAGTACATCAGCGGGTCCCTACGAGCAGTACTTC.